These 8 T cell receptor beta chains share one sample of origin, sequenced in a study of blood T cell repertoires in COVID-19. Measured with immunoSEQ multiplex PCR; TCRdb has only the in-frame clones, and not every one. The repertoire holds about 200,000 clones, with roughly 88% as singletons. Sequenced sample: peripheral blood. These receptors originate from a man aged 30 to 45 who had recovered from COVID-19.

This rearrangement joins TRBV19 to TRBJ1-2; D not resolved. The CDR3 extends over 14 amino acids. Germline values: CDR1 LNHDA, CDR2 SQIVND (reference sequence). Deletions cut 7 bases from V and 1 base from J, with 13 bases between. The CDR3 sequence is CASTPRGDNYGYTF. CDR3 bases: TGTGCCAGTACCCCACGGGGAGATAACTATGGCTACACCTTC. Filled out from reference TRBV19 and TRBJ1-2, the complete variable domain reads DGGITQSPKYLFRKEGQNVTLSCEQNLNHDAMYWYRQDPGQGLRLIYYSQIVNDFQKGDIAEGYSVSREKKESFPLTVTSAQKNPTAFYLCASTPRGDNYGYTFGSGTRLTVV.

Here the CDR3 reads CASSLGGRGTIYF. CDR3 in DNA: TGTGCCAGCAGCTTAGGGGGGCGAGGCACCATATATTTT. The chain joins TRBV7-2 to TRBJ1-3, with a tentative D call TRBD1 (6 bases). Trimming pared 1 base from V and 9 bases from J, leaving 10 bases between. Per the germline V gene, CDR1 is SGHTA and CDR2 is FQGNSA. This CDR3 comprises 13 residues. The full variable domain, its missing parts supplied by reference TRBV7-2 and TRBJ1-3, is GAGVSQSPSNKVTEKGKDVELRCDPISGHTALYWYRQSLGQGLEFLIYFQGNSAPDKSGLPSDRFSAERTGGSVSTLTIQRTQQEDSAVYLCASSLGGRGTIYFGEGSWLTVV.

The chain has TRBV5-1 and TRBJ1-3; D ambiguous. The germline gives CDR1 SGHRS, CDR2 YFSETQ. Trimming removed 0 bases from V and 3 bases from J, with 19 bases in between. The length of the CDR3 is 18 residues. For the CDR3, the DNA is TGCGCCAGCAGCTTGGGCCCAGGCGGCCCCGGGAGTGGAAACACCATATATTTT. The encoded protein is CASSLGPGGPGSGNTIYF. Full variable domain (outside the CDR3, taken from reference TRBV5-1 and TRBJ1-3): KAGVTQTPRYLIKTRGQQVTLSCSPISGHRSVSWYQQTPGQGLQFLFEYFSETQRNKGNFPGRFSGRQFSNSRSEMNVSTLELGDSALYLCASSLGPGGPGSGNTIYFGEGSWLTVV.

The chain uses TRBV5-4 and TRBJ2-7, with D possibly matching TRBD1 (6 bases). The CDR3 covers 14 residues. CDR1 is SGHNT, CDR2 YYREEE, per germline (reference sequence). Trimming removed 0 bases from V and 4 bases from J, with 11 bases in between. CDR3 sequence (DNA): TGTGCCAGCAGCTTGGACAGGGTTAGGTACGAGCAGTACTTC. Translated, it gives CASSLDRVRYEQYF.

This chain links TRBV12-3 or TRBV12-4 with TRBJ2-1, with TRBD2 identical over 7 bases. CDR3 length: 12 residues. After removal of 3 bases from V and 10 bases from J, the junction contained 3 bases not matched to a gene. Written as DNA, the CDR3 is TGTGCCAGCAGTTTTGCAGCGGGGGAGCAGTTCTTC. Protein product: CASSFAAGEQFF.

The chain has TRBV4-1 and TRBJ2-5; possibly TRBD2 for D (6 bases). The V end lost 4 bases, the J end lost 5 bases, and 23 bases lay between the germline ends. CDR3 length equals 17 residues. From germline, CDR1 is MGHRA and CDR2 YSYEKL. CDR3 nucleotide sequence: TGCGCCAGCAGCCGGGCTACGGGGCGGGGCAGGGAGGAGACCCAGTACTTC. Translating it yields CASSRATGRGREETQYF.

The chain combines TRBV6-2 or TRBV6-3 with TRBJ2-7; TRBD1 matches at 11 bases. This CDR3 has 15 amino acids. Unmatched junction bases numbered 3, after V lost 1 base and J lost 4 bases. CDR1 and CDR2 from the germline V gene are MNHEY and SVGEGT. Here the CDR3 reads CASSYFGTGGYEQYF. The CDR3 DNA reads as TGTGCCAGCAGTTACTTTGGGACAGGGGGTTACGAGCAGTACTTC.

The rearrangement joins TRBV6-5 to TRBJ1-1; D is perhaps TRBD1 (5 bases). V was clipped by 6 bases and J by 1 base, with 9 bases between them. From germline, CDR1 is MNHEY and CDR2 SVGAGI. This CDR3 is 13 amino acids long. CDR3 coding DNA: TGTGCCAGCAGGGACACCAGGAACACTGAAGCTTTCTTT. Its protein is CASRDTRNTEAFF.